This entry lists 14 T cell receptor beta chains sequenced from one sample in a study of control samples from healthy donors and cancer patients. Assay: immunoSEQ multiplex PCR; the TCRdb copy retains only in-frame clones and omits some. The data hold approximately 94,000 clones, with roughly 86% observed a single time. The material sequenced was blood. The receptors here all came from a woman aged 45 to 65 in good health.

The gene calls are TRBV19 and TRBJ1-5; possible D gene TRBD1, 5 bases. The CDR3 totals 15 residues. V was clipped by 1 base and J by 3 bases, with 10 bases between them. CDR1 is LNHDA and CDR2 is SQIVND in the germline V gene (reference sequence). The CDR3 DNA follows: TGTGCCAGTAGTATAGTTGGGACGGACAATCAGCCCCAGCATTTT. Protein product: CASSIVGTDNQPQHF. The full variable domain, its missing parts supplied by reference TRBV19 and TRBJ1-5, is DGGITQSPKYLFRKEGQNVTLSCEQNLNHDAMYWYRQDPGQGLRLIYYSQIVNDFQKGDIAEGYSVSREKKESFPLTVTSAQKNPTAFYLCASSIVGTDNQPQHFGDGTRLSIL.

Only a few counts were recorded for this clone. V is TRBV6-2 or TRBV6-3 and J is TRBJ1-5; D not resolved. The CDR3 covers 12 residues. Looked up from germline, CDR1 is MNHEY and CDR2 is SVGEGT. Trimming took 4 bases from V and 6 from J, leaving 7 bases between them. CDR3 DNA sequence: TGTGCCAGCAGTTTATCCCCTCAGCCCCAGCATTTT. This encodes CASSLSPQPQHF.

This clone was observed a single time. The gene calls are TRBV7-2 and TRBJ2-1; TRBD2 matches 8 bases. The CDR3 is 16 amino acids. The germline V gene has CDR1 SGHTA and CDR2 FQGNSA. V shed 3 bases and J 7 bases; nucleotides not matched to a gene: 11. CDR3: CASSLVPGLGGNEQFF. CDR3 coding DNA: TGTGCCAGCAGCTTGGTCCCGGGACTAGGGGGTAATGAGCAGTTCTTC.

The chain uses TRBV27 and TRBJ1-1; D is uncertain. Deletions cut 2 bases from V and 1 base from J, with 8 bases between. CDR1 is MNHEY, CDR2 SMNVEV, per germline (reference sequence). The CDR3 consists of 14 residues. This chain's CDR3 is CASSLTRWNTEAFF. The CDR3 DNA reads as TGTGCCAGCAGTTTAACACGGTGGAACACTGAAGCTTTCTTT.

The V and J genes are TRBV7-2 and TRBJ1-2; unclear D gene. The CDR3 covers 12 residues. CDR1 and CDR2 (germline): SGHTA, FQGNSA. The V gene lost 0 bases and the J gene lost 7 bases, with 6 bases spanning the gap. The CDR3 is CASSLASGGYTF. The CDR3 DNA reads as TGTGCCAGCAGCTTAGCGAGTGGTGGCTACACCTTC.

This sequence joins TRBV25-1 and TRBJ1-4; D ambiguous. Germline V gene sequence: CDR1 MGHDK, CDR2 SYGVNS. Trimming stripped 5 bases from V and 8 bases from J, with 18 bases between. The CDR3 is made up of 15 amino acids. CDR3 loop: CASSSPRWPGEKLFF. CDR3 bases: TGTGCCAGCAGTTCCCCAAGATGGCCGGGGGAAAAACTGTTTTTT.

The chain is built from TRBV7-2 and TRBJ1-1, with TRBD1 matching over 8 bases. CDR1 SGHTA and CDR2 FQGNSA come from the germline V gene. The CDR3 is made up of 16 amino acids. The J segment lost 4 bases and the V segment lost 4 bases, leaving 11 bases of the junction unmatched. CDR3 sequence (DNA): TGTGCCAGCAGCTCCCGCACAGGGGGGGGCCCCACTGAAGCTTTCTTT. It codes for CASSSRTGGGPTEAFF.

In DNA form, the CDR3 reads TGTGCCAGCAGCTTAAACTCCTATAATTCACCCCTCCACTTT. As protein: CASSLNSYNSPLHF. J is TRBJ1-6 and V is TRBV7-6; D remains ambiguous. The V gene lost 2 bases and the J gene lost 0 bases, with 2 bases spanning the gap. This CDR3 contains 14 residues. CDR1 is SGHVS and CDR2 is FNYEAQ in the germline V gene.

The chain couples TRBV15 to TRBJ2-7; 8 bases align to TRBD2. This CDR3 is 15 amino acids long. CDR1 and CDR2 (germline): LNHNV, YYDKDF (reference sequence). V was clipped by 2 bases and J by 2 bases; unmatched bases: 5. CDR3 DNA: TGTGCCACCAGCAGATCGGGAGGGGGGACCTACGAGCAGTACTTC. This codes for CATSRSGGGTYEQYF.

In its sample, this clone was seen once. The chain uses TRBV18 and TRBJ1-3; D ambiguous. This CDR3 contains 18 residues. Germline lookup yields CDR1 KGHSH and CDR2 LQKENI. The V end was cut by 2 bases, the J end by 2 bases, with 19 bases between. Written as DNA, the CDR3 is TGTGCCAGCTCACCATTCGTTTCTATCGGGGAGACTGGAAACACCATATATTTT. Translated, it gives CASSPFVSIGETGNTIYF.

The chain couples TRBV28 to TRBJ2-2, with 11 bases fitting TRBD2. Trimming removed 6 bases from V and 2 bases from J; junction bases left unmatched: 11. CDR3 length: 18 amino acids. Germline assignment: CDR1 MDHEN and CDR2 SYDVKM. CDR3 residues: CASRTGSGRAGNTGELFF. DNA for the CDR3: TGTGCCAGCAGGACGGGTAGCGGGAGGGCGGGAAACACCGGGGAGCTGTTTTTT.

This sequence joins TRBV6-5 and TRBJ2-5; a weak D match, TRBD2 (5 bases). The V end was cut by 5 bases, the J end by 5 bases, with 15 bases between. Per the germline V gene, CDR1 is MNHEY and CDR2 is SVGAGI. The CDR3 contains 14 residues. The CDR3 region is CASSRTPGGETQYF. The DNA of the CDR3 is TGTGCCAGCAGTAGGACTCCGGGCGGGGAGACCCAGTACTTC.

This chain uses TRBV20-1 with TRBJ2-7, with D hard to call. Between the trimmed V and J ends, which lost 6 bases and 2 bases, there was a span of 8 bases. Germline V lookup: CDR1 DFQATT, CDR2 SNEGSKA (reference sequence). This CDR3 contains 11 residues. CDR3 nucleotides: TGCAGTGCAACACAGACCTACGAGCAGTACTTC. Translating gives CSATQTYEQYF.

This sequence joins TRBV2 and TRBJ1-2; possible D gene TRBD1, 5 bases. CDR1 is SNHLY and CDR2 is FYNNEI in the germline V gene. V was clipped by 6 bases and J by 8 bases, with 16 bases between them. CDR3 length: 13 amino acids. CDR3 DNA: TGTGCCAGCAGCGGGGACGAATGGAGGGGCTACACCTTC. It is translated as CASSGDEWRGYTF.